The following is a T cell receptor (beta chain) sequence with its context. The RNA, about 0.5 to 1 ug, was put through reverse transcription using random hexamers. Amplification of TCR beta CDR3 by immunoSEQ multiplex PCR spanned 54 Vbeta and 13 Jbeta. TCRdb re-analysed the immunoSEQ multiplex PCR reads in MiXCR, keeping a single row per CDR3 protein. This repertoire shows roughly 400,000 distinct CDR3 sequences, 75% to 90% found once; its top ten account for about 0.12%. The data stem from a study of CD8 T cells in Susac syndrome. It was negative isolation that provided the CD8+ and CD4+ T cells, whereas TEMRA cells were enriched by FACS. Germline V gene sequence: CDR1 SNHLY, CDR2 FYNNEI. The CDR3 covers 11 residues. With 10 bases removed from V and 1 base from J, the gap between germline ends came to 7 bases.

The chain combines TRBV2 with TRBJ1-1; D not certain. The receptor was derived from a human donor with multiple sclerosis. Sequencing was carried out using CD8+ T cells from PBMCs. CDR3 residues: CATFRNTEAFF. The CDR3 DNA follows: TGTGCCACCTTCAGGAACACTGAAGCTTTCTTT. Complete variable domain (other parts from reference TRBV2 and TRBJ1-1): EPEVTQTPSHQVTQMGQEVILRCVPISNHLYFYWYRQILGQKVEFLVSFYNNEISEKSEIFDDQFSVERPDGSNFTLKIRSTKLEDSAMYFCATFRNTEAFFGQGTRLTVV.